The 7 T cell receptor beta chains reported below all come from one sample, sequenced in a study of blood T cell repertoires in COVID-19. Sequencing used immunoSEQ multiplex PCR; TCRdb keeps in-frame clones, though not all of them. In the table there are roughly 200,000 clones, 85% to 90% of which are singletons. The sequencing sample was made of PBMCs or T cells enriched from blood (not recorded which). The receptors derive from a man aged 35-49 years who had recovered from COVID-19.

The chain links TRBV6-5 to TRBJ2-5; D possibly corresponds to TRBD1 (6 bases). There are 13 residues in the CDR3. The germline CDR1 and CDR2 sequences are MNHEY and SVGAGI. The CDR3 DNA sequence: TGTGCTACCGACAGGACCCGCCAAGAGACCCAGTACTTC. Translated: CATDRTRQETQYF.

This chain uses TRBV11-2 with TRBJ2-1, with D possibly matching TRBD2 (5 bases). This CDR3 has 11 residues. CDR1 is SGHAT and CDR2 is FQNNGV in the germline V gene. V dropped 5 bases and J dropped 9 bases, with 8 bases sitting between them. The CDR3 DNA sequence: TGTGCCAGCAGCGAGGGCAGTGAGCAGTTCTTC. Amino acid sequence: CASSEGSEQFF.

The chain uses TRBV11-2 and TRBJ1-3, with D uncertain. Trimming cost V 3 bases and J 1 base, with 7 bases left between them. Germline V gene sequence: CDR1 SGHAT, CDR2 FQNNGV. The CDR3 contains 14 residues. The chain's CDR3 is CASSLGSSGNTIYF. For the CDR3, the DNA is TGTGCCAGCAGCTTGGGGAGTTCTGGAAACACCATATATTTT. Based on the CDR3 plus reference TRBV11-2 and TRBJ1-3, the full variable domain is EAGVAQSPRYKIIEKRQSVAFWCNPISGHATLYWYQQILGQGPKLLIQFQNNGVVDDSQLPKDRFSAERLKGVDSTLKIQPAKLEDSAVYLCASSLGSSGNTIYFGEGSWLTVV.

The CDR3 DNA reads as TGTGCCAGCAGCCAAGGGCGGGGGGGCGTTGAGTTCTTC. Translated: CASSQGRGGVEFF. This rearrangement joins TRBV3-1 (or the pseudogene TRBV3-2) to TRBJ2-1, with 9 nucleotides matching TRBD2. This CDR3 has 13 amino acids. Trimming cost V 1 base and J 14 bases; bases outside gene matches: 6. Germline CDR1 reads LGHDT; CDR2 reads YNNKEL (reference sequence).

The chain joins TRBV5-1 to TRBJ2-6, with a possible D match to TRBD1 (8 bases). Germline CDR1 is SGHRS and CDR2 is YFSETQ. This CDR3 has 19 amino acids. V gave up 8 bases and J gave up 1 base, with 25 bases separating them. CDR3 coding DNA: TGCGCCAGTTTCGGGGGGATGGACAGGGTGGCATCTGGGGCCAACGTCCTGACTTTC. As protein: CASFGGMDRVASGANVLTF.

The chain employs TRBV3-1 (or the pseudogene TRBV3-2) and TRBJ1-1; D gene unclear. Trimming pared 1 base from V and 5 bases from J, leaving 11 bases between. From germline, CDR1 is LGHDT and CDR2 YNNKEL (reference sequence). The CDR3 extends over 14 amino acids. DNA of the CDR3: TGTGCCAGCAGCCAAGTTTCGACAAGGACTGAAGCTTTCTTT. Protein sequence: CASSQVSTRTEAFF.

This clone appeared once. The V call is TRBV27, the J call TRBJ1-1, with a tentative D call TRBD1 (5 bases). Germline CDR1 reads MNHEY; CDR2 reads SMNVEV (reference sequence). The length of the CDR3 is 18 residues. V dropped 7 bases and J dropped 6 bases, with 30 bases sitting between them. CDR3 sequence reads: CASTLSWQGVPSVAEAFF. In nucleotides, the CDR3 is TGTGCCAGCACCCTCTCGTGGCAGGGTGTTCCCTCTGTCGCTGAAGCTTTCTTT.